This T cell receptor beta chain appears in the sequencing data of a study of T cells in Graves' hyperthyroidism and ophthalmopathy. RNA transcripts served as the template for amplifying TCR beta CDR3 regions. The TCR CDR3 was amplified in a first-round RT-PCR using the HTBI primer set. TCRdb ran MiXCR on the multiplex PCR reads and lists one entry per CDR3 protein. The sample carries hundreds of thousands of distinct CDR3 sequences, 15% to 20% recorded once. This clonotype was seen only a few times. Germline assignment: CDR1 SGDLS and CDR2 YYNGEE. V lost 0 bases, J lost 7 bases, and 13 bases lay in between. The CDR3 is made up of 14 amino acids.

This TCR was recovered from a woman between 18 and 30 years old with Graves' hyperthyroidism. The sequenced material came from blood. The rearrangement joins TRBV9 to TRBJ1-1; D ambiguous. The CDR3 is CASSVEGGQGEAFF. The CDR3 region has the DNA TGTGCCAGCAGCGTAGAGGGAGGGCAAGGTGAAGCTTTCTTT.